This TCR beta chain stems from a study of technical replicates of blood from several donors. TCRdb's copy holds only in-frame clones and misses some; the assay was immunoSEQ multiplex PCR. Seen here are around 83,000 clones, 94% observed once, and the top ten hold approximately 0.39%. The origin of this receptor is a human donor in good health. The sample was T cells isolated from PBMCs.

The CDR3 nucleotides read TGCGCCAGCAGCTGGACAACCGCCGAGCAGTACTTC. It yields the protein CASSWTTAEQYF. The chain links TRBV5-1 to TRBJ2-7, with D maybe TRBD1 (5 bases). The length of the CDR3 is 12 residues. CDR1 SGHRS and CDR2 YFSETQ come from the germline V gene. Between the trimmed V and J ends, which lost 3 bases and 6 bases, there was a span of 10 bases.